The present entry profiles one T cell receptor (beta chain) with its context. Its antigen specificity is not known. No quality values exist for individual bases; no much larger clone is one base distant. Healthy HIV-negative adults with no recently reported acute infections or vaccinations were included as donors. Every donor was a Caucasian adult living in Nashville, Tennessee, USA. CD4+ T cells were enriched through magnetic negative selection, after which naive cells were positively selected on CD45RA and the remaining negative fraction served as the memory subset. After blood collection by leukapheresis, PBMCs were isolated using Ficoll-Histopaque density gradient centrifugation and then cryopreserved in the vapor phase of liquid nitrogen. Analytical flow cytometry was used to check the purity and quantity of every magnetically sorted T cell population. Each sorted fraction had its genomic DNA isolated and then quantified by UV absorbance on a Nanodrop 2000c.

This sample is part of a study of shared clonotypes between healthy human individuals (TCRdb year 2020). Regarding the study in general: A couple of women and a few men aged 18 to 49 years were included in the cohort. Blood TCR repertoires of a handful of healthy adults were deeply sequenced to estimate repertoire size and the extent of clonotype sharing between individuals. Leukapheresis yielded between about 0.9 and 10 billion PBMCs per donor. For each donor, three plates each were used for CD4 naive and CD4 memory, two plates were used for CD8 naive, and one plate was used for CD8 memory. Libraries were prepared and TCR repertoires were sequenced by different laboratories using diverse techniques, in order to increase sequencing depth and limit assay-specific biases.

Using the deep immunoSEQ assay, TCR CDR3 regions were amplified from genomic DNA by multiplex PCR. Extracted genomic DNA from each cell subset was distributed evenly across all wells of several immunoSEQ 96-well plates, and each plate was treated as a replicate. For sorted subsets, 200 to 250 ng of genomic DNA, equivalent to some 30,000 T cell genomes, went into each replicate PCR. The purified libraries were quantified using a Qubit 3.0 fluorometer, sized with a Bioanalyzer 2100, and then quantified again using the KAPA Library Quantification kit. Every immunoSEQ 96-well plate was sequenced on a separate single-read 150-cycle Illumina NextSeq 550 flow cell. Under the source paper's analysis protocol: Because the immunoSEQ output included only junctional sequences and no quality scores, the filtering could not be the same as the filtering used for full-length reads. To assign V/J genes and CDR3, sequences were annotated against IMGT germline references using PyIR, a Python wrapper for IgBLAST v1.9. Reads with weak V/J assignments (E-value above 1e-6), missing CDR3, stop codons, out-of-frame junctions, or ambiguous translated residues were removed. V3J clonotypes were defined as sequences sharing the same inferred V gene, J gene, and CDR3 amino acid sequence. Percentage overlap between repertoires was computed as shared unique clonotypes divided by the size of the smaller repertoire. RTK rarefaction, the Chao1 estimator, and Recon v2.1 estimates of unobserved clonotypes were used to assess repertoire richness. For all TCRbeta clonotypes obtained by the gDNA method from a handful of donors, generation probabilities were computed with OLGA. TCRdb holds this immuneACCESS table with in-frame rearrangements only. Some clones are missing; in checked studies, unresolved V genes explain under half, and the rest has no known cause. For V, J and clone size, that table is used; D and trimming come from the DNA. Recorded for this sample are about 710,000 clones; around 73% of them occurred a single time. The top ten constitute around 1.8% of the sample.

The CDR3 goes from the cysteine to the phenylalanine over 15 residues. Of the read, only the CDR3 DNA is kept; its 45 bases are in frame from base 1. The germline V gene supplies CDR1 MDHEN and CDR2 SYDVKM. Trimmed from V: 2 bases; trimmed from J: 4 bases; junction bases lacking a gene match: 5. What the work shows at the level of the full study, not this receptor alone: The genetic and exposure-history diversity represented was limited by the small number of donors. Even with the large sequencing depth, rarefaction of the sorted-subset datasets indicated that sequencing was incomplete. Based on pairwise subsampling, the degree of clonotype sharing among donors was expected to be affected by sequencing depth. Sharing across four donors was observed for around 5% of naive CD4, about 3.2% of naive CD8, about 2.3% of memory CD4, and approximately 0.41% of memory CD8 clonotypes. Estimated clonotype richness was generally larger for naive than for memory subsets. Sampling was limited to blood, and TCR repertoires in tissue likely differ from TCR repertoires in blood. Compared with non-shared clonotypes, the clonotypes found in all four sorted-subset donors had higher generation probabilities.

The sequencing sample was made of memory CD4+ T cells sorted from blood. The meaning of the sample's cell subset or site label: CD45RA-negative fraction. The source of this sequence is a woman in her twenties or thirties in good health. The sequence links TRBV28 to TRBJ1-2; 9 junctional bases match TRBD1. The CDR3 region: CASSLGQGLLYGYTF. The nucleotide sequence reads TGTGCCAGCAGTTTAGGACAGGGGCTCCTCTATGGCTACACCTTC.